Only a few counts were recorded for the clone carrying this T cell receptor (beta chain). Germline V gene data show CDR1 as SEHNR and CDR2 as FQNEAQ (reference sequence). This CDR3 has 15 amino acids. The V end was cut by 11 bases, the J end by 6 bases, with 22 bases between. This sample was taken from a study of spatial heterogeneity in lung cancer. Time point in this sample: sample taken at primary tumor resection. TCRdb reprocessed the 5' RACE reads with MiXCR, giving one entry per CDR3 protein. This sample has 45,000 to 55,000 distinct CDR3 sequences, with approximately 5.7% found just once. The starting material was PBMCs, obtained at surgery. The chain carries TRBV7-9 and TRBJ2-2; no clear D. The clonotype comes from a male donor with early-stage non-small cell lung cancer. DNA for the CDR3: TGTGCCGGCGTTGTAGGTCCTATCGGATCCGGGGAGCTGTTTTTT. It codes for CAGVVGPIGSGELFF.